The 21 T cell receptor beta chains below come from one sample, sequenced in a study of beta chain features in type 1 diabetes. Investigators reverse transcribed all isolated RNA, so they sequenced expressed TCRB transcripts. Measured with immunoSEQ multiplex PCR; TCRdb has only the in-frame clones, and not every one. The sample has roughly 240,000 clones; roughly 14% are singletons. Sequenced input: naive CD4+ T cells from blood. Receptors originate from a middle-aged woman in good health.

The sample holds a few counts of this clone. The CDR3 is CASRMGQGASDTQYF. The CDR3 DNA reads TGTGCCAGCAGGATGGGACAGGGGGCCTCAGATACGCAGTATTTT. The rearrangement uses TRBV9 and TRBJ2-3; 12 nucleotides agree with TRBD1. J was trimmed by 4 bases and V by 5 bases; bases with no gene match: 5. The length of the CDR3 is 15 residues. Germline V gene lookup returns CDR1 SGDLS and CDR2 YYNGEE.

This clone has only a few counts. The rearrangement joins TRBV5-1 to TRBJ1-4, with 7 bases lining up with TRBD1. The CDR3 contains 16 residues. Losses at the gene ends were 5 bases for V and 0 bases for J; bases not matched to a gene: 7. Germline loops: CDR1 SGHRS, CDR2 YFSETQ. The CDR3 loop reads CASRPPTGATNEKLFF. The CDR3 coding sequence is TGCGCCAGCAGACCTCCAACAGGGGCAACTAATGAAAAACTGTTTTTT.

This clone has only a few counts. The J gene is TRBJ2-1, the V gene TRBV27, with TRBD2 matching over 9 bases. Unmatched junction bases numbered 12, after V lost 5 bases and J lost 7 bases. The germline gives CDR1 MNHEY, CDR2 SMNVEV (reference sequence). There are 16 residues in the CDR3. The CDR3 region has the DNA TGTGCCAGCAGTATACTAGCGGGCACCGACCGGAATGAGCAGTTCTTC. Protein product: CASSILAGTDRNEQFF.

The CDR3: CASSQDLSASGFSQLYEQYF. The CDR3 DNA sequence: TGCGCCAGCAGCCAAGATCTTTCGGCTAGCGGCTTCTCGCAACTATACGAGCAGTACTTC. The rearrangement joins TRBV4-3 to TRBJ2-7; TRBD2 matches 7 bases. This CDR3 is built from 20 residues. V lost 0 bases, J lost 4 bases, and 21 bases stayed unmatched. Germline V gene data show CDR1 as LGHNA and CDR2 as YSLEER.

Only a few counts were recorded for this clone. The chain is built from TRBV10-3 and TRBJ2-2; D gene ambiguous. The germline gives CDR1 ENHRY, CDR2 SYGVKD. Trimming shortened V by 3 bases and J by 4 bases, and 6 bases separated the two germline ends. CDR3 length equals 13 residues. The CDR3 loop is CAISDQVTGELFF. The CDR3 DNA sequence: TGTGCCATCAGTGACCAGGTCACCGGGGAGCTGTTTTTT.

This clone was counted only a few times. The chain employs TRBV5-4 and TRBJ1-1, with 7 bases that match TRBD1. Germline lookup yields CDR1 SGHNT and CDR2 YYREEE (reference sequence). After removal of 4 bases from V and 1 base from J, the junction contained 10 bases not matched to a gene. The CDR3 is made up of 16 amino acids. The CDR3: CASSQQGLTRNTEAFF. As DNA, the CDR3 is TGTGCCAGCAGCCAACAGGGGCTCACACGGAACACTGAAGCTTTCTTT.

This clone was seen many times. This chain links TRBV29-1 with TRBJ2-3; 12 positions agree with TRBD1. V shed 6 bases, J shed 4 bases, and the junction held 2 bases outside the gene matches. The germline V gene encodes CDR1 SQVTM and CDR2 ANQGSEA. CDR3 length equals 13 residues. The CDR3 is CSVGTGGPDTQYF. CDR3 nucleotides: TGCAGCGTGGGGACAGGGGGCCCAGATACGCAGTATTTT.

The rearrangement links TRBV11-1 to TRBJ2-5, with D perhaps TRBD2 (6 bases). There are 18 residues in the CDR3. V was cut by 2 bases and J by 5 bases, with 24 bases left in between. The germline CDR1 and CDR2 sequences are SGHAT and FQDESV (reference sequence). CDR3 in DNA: TGTGCCAGCAGCTTAAAATCCCCTGGGGCGGGGTCGGTCGAGACCCAGTACTTC. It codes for CASSLKSPGAGSVETQYF.

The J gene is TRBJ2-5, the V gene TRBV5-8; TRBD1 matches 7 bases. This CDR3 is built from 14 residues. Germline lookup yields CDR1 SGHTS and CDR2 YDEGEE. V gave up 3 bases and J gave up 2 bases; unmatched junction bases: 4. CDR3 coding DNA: TGTGCCAGCAGCTCGACAGGGATACAAGAGACCCAGTACTTC. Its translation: CASSSTGIQETQYF.

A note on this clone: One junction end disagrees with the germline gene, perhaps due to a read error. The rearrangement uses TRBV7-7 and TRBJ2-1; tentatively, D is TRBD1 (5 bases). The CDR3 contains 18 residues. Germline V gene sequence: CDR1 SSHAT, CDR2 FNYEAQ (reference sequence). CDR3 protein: CASSPRRGRQTDYNEQFF. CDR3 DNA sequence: TGTGCTAGCAGCCCTCGGCGAGGTAGGCAGACAGACTACAATGAGCAGTTCTTC.

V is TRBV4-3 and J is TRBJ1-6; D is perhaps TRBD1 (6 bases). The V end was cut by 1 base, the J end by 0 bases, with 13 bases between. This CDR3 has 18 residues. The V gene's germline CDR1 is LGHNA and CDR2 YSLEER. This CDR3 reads CASSQGGQISSYNSPLHF. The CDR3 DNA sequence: TGCGCCAGCAGCCAAGGTGGACAGATTAGCTCCTATAATTCACCCCTCCACTTT.

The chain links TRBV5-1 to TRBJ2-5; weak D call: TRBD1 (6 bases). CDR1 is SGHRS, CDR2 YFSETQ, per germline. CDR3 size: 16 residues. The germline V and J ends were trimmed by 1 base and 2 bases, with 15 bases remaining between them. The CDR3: CASSLSTGQGQETQYF. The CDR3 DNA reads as TGCGCCAGCAGCTTGTCGACGGGACAAGGACAAGAGACCCAGTACTTC.

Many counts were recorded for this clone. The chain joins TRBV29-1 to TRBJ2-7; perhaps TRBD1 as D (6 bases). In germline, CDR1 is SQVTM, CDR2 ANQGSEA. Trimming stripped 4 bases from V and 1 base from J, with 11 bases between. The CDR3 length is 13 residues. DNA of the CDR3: TGCAGCGTTGTACAGGGCACATCCTACGAGCAGTACTTC. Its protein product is CSVVQGTSYEQYF.

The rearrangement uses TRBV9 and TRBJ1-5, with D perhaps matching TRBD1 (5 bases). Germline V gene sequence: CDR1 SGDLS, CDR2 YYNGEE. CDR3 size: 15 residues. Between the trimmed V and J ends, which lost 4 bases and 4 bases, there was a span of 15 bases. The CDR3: CASSSTGGGNQPQHF. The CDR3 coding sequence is TGTGCCAGCAGCTCCACGGGGGGAGGAAATCAGCCCCAGCATTTT. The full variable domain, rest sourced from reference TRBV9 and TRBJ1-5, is DSGVTQTPKHLITATGQRVTLRCSPRSGDLSVYWYQQSLDQGLQFLIQYYNGEERAKGNILERFSAQQFPDLHSELNLSSLELGDSALYFCASSSTGGGNQPQHFGDGTRLSIL.

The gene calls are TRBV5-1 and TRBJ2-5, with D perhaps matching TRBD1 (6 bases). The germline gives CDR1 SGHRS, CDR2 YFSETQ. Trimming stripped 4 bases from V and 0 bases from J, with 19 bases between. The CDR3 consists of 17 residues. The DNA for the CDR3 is TGCGCCAGCAGCGCGTTAAGGGACAACAAGTACCAAGAGACCCAGTACTTC. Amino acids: CASSALRDNKYQETQYF.

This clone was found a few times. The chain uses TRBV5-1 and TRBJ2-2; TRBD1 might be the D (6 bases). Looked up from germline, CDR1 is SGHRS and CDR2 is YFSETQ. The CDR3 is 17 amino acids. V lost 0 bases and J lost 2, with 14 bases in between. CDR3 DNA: TGCGCCAGCAGCTTGGATTCAGGGGCGGTTAACACCGGGGAGCTGTTTTTT. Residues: CASSLDSGAVNTGELFF.

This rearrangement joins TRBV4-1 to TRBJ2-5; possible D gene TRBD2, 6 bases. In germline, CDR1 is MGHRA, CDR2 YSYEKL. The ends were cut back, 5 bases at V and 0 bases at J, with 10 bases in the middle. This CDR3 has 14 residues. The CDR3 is CASSKAGYQETQYF. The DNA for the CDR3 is TGCGCCAGCAGCAAGGCGGGGTACCAAGAGACCCAGTACTTC.

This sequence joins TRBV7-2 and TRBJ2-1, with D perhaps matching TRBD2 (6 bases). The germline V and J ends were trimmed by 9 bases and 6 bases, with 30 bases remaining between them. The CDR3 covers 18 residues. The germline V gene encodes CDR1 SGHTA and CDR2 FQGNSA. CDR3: CASTLRAIGAGIPNEQFF. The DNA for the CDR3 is TGTGCCAGTACTCTTAGGGCAATAGGGGCGGGAATCCCCAATGAGCAGTTCTTC.

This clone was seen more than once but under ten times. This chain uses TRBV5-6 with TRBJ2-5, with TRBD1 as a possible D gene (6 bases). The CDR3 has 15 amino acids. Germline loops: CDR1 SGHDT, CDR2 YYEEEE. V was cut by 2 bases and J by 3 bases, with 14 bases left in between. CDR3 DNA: TGTGCCAGCAGCTTTGGGTGGACAGTCAAAGAGACCCAGTACTTC. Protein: CASSFGWTVKETQYF.

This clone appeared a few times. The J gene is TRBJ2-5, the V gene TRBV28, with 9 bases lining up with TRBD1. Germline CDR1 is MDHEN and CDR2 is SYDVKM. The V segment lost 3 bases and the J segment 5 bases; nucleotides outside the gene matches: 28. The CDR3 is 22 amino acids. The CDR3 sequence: CASSLSPTFQLNPDRGSETQYF. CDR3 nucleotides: TGTGCCAGCAGTTTGTCCCCCACTTTTCAACTTAACCCGGACAGGGGATCTGAGACCCAGTACTTC.

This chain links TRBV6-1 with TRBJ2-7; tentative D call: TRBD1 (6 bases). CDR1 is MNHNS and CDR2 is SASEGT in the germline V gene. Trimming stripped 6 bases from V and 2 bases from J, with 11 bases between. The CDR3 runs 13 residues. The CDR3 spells CASSGTRPYEQYF. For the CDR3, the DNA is TGTGCCAGCAGCGGGACAAGACCCTACGAGCAGTACTTC.